The 30 T cell receptor beta chains listed next were all sequenced from one sample in a study of shared clonotypes between healthy human individuals (dated by TCRdb to the early 2020s). Libraries were prepared through the immunoSEQ multiplex PCR assay. In its TCRdb copy, this immuneACCESS table keeps in-frame sequences only and misses some clones. Where compared with another copy, unresolved V genes explain less than half of these, and the others have no known cause. In this sample the table shows about 1.1 million clones, around 77% of which occur a single time. Roughly 0.82% of the sample is taken by the ten largest. Sequenced material: memory CD4+ T cells from PBMCs. The cell subset or site tag for this specimen amounts to: CD45RA-negative fraction. The receptors originated from a young man in good health. Some clones in this sample may be carry-over from other donors' samples.

The chain couples TRBV29-1 to TRBJ1-6; the match to TRBD1 covers 11 bases. CDR1 is SQVTM and CDR2 is ANQGSEA in the germline V gene. There are 14 residues in the CDR3. With 4 bases clipped from V and 6 bases from J, the junction kept 2 bases outside the gene matches. The CDR3 here is CSVAGTGGNSPLHF. CDR3 coding DNA: TGCAGCGTTGCCGGGACAGGGGGTAATTCACCCCTCCACTTT.

Written as DNA, the CDR3 is TGTGCCAGCAGCTTAGTAAGACAGGGACGTTACGAGCAGTACTTC. Translating gives CASSLVRQGRYEQYF. The chain has TRBV13 and TRBJ2-5; 7 positions match TRBD1. With the DNA end fitting TRBJ2-7 better, the J assignment may be wrong. Per germline, CDR1 PRHDT and CDR2 FYEKMQ (reference sequence). CDR3 length equals 15 residues.

The chain joins TRBV5-6 to TRBJ2-5, with 13 bases identical to TRBD2. Germline values: CDR1 SGHDT, CDR2 YYEEEE. This CDR3 region has 16 residues. Trimming cost V 0 bases and J 2 bases; bases outside gene matches: 1. CDR3 sequence: CASSLGLAGGQETQYF. In DNA, the CDR3 is TGTGCCAGCAGCTTGGGACTAGCGGGAGGTCAAGAGACCCAGTACTTC. Combining the CDR3 with reference TRBV5-6 and TRBJ2-5 gives the whole variable domain DAGVTQSPTHLIKTRGQQVTLRCSPKSGHDTVSWYQQALGQGPQFIFQYYEEEERQRGNFPDRFSGHQFPNYSSELNVNALLLGDSALYLCASSLGLAGGQETQYFGPGTRLLVL.

This clone has a single count. The J gene is TRBJ2-2, the V gene TRBV27; D is ambiguous. The V gene lost 5 bases and the J gene lost 5 bases, with 15 bases spanning the gap. There are 15 residues in the CDR3. CDR1 is MNHEY, CDR2 SMNVEV, per germline (reference sequence). CDR3 DNA: TGTGCCAGCAGTCCCTGGGATCCGGATACCGGGGAGCTGTTTTTT. Amino acid sequence: CASSPWDPDTGELFF.

The chain carries TRBV7-3 and TRBJ2-5, with D possibly being TRBD2 (5 bases). CDR1 and CDR2 from the germline V gene are SGHTA and FQGTGA. The CDR3 is made up of 13 amino acids. V lost 8 bases to trimming and J lost 1 base, with 11 bases between them. The chain's CDR3 is CASARRPQETQYF. The CDR3 DNA reads as TGTGCCAGCGCAAGGAGGCCCCAAGAGACCCAGTACTTC.

This clone was observed a single time. The rearrangement joins TRBV9 to TRBJ2-2, with 7 bases matching TRBD1. This CDR3 spans 15 amino acids. The germline gives CDR1 SGDLS, CDR2 YYNGEE. The J segment lost 7 bases and the V segment lost 5 bases, leaving 11 bases of the junction unmatched. CDR3 sequence (DNA): TGTGCCAGCAGATTAGAGCACAGGGGTAACGGGGAGCTGTTTTTT. It specifies CASRLEHRGNGELFF.

This chain joins TRBV5-6 and TRBJ1-2; no reliable D call. V lost 0 bases and J lost 0, with 9 bases in between. Germline V gene lookup returns CDR1 SGHDT and CDR2 YYEEEE. This CDR3 comprises 15 residues. In nucleotides, the CDR3 is TGTGCCAGCAGCTTGGAGGGCCAAGCTAACTATGGCTACACCTTC. It is translated as CASSLEGQANYGYTF.

The J gene is TRBJ1-5, the V gene TRBV27; no clear D gene. The V and J ends lost 2 bases and 4 bases respectively, with 12 bases between them. The germline V gene encodes CDR1 MNHEY and CDR2 SMNVEV (reference sequence). The CDR3 loop spans 15 amino acids. CDR3 loop: CASSLRTPRNQPQHF. CDR3 DNA: TGTGCCAGCAGTTTAAGGACCCCAAGGAATCAGCCCCAGCATTTT.

This sequence joins TRBV6-6 and TRBJ1-5; D gene uncertain. Germline V gene data show CDR1 as MNHNY and CDR2 as SVGAGI (reference sequence). Trimming removed 6 bases at V and 0 bases at J, with 15 bases between. There are 16 residues in the CDR3. CDR3 sequence: CASRPTPWDSNQPQHF. The CDR3, as DNA: TGTGCCAGCAGACCAACGCCATGGGATAGCAATCAGCCCCAGCATTTT.

The chain links TRBV5-1 to TRBJ1-2; D is perhaps TRBD1 (5 bases). Germline lookup yields CDR1 SGHRS and CDR2 YFSETQ. This CDR3 has 14 residues. Trimming took 5 bases from V and 3 from J, leaving 14 bases between them. The CDR3 protein is CASSWDGSYYGYTF. The CDR3 DNA is TGCGCCAGCAGTTGGGACGGGTCGTACTATGGCTACACCTTC.

The rearrangement links TRBV19 to TRBJ2-7, with 8 bases aligning to TRBD1. The V gene's germline CDR1 is LNHDA and CDR2 SQIVND (reference sequence). The CDR3 contains 15 residues. With 5 bases clipped from V and 2 bases from J, the junction kept 8 bases outside the gene matches. CDR3 bases: TGTGCCAGTAGTCCTTGGACAGGGAGGACCTACGAGCAGTACTTC. Protein product: CASSPWTGRTYEQYF.

The rearrangement joins TRBV6-6 to TRBJ1-2, with D unclear. This CDR3 contains 11 residues. The V gene lost 7 bases and the J gene lost 4 bases, with 7 bases spanning the gap. From germline, CDR1 is MNHNY and CDR2 SVGAGI (reference sequence). CDR3 nucleotides: TGTGCCAGCAACGGTGGCTATGGCTACACCTTC. Protein: CASNGGYGYTF.

This rearrangement joins TRBV5-1 to TRBJ2-3; 7 nucleotides agree with TRBD2. This CDR3 comprises 16 residues. Germline CDR1 reads SGHRS; CDR2 reads YFSETQ. V was pared by 1 base and J by 8 bases, with 13 bases of the junction left unmatched. This chain's CDR3 is CASSLRAWEGTATQYF. CDR3 DNA sequence: TGCGCCAGCAGCTTGCGTGCCTGGGAGGGGACCGCTACGCAGTATTTT.

Remarks on this clone: The sample has other DNA sequences that encode this CDR3 too. The chain recombines TRBV28 with TRBJ1-5, with D uncertain. This CDR3 region has 12 residues. Trimming removed 6 bases from V and 7 bases from J, with 10 bases in between. The germline V gene encodes CDR1 MDHEN and CDR2 SYDVKM. This CDR3 reads CASRGPGQPQHF. The CDR3 region has the DNA TGTGCCAGCAGGGGCCCGGGGCAGCCCCAGCATTTT. The full variable domain, in which reference TRBV28 and TRBJ1-5 provide the parts outside the CDR3, is DVKVTQSSRYLVKRTGEKVFLECVQDMDHENMFWYRQDPGLGLRLIYFSYDVKMKEKGDIPEGYSVSREKKERFSLILESASTNQTSMYLCASRGPGQPQHFGDGTRLSIL.

The V and J genes are TRBV7-9 and TRBJ2-7; 15 nucleotides agree with TRBD2. There are 14 residues in the CDR3. Germline trimming cut 5 bases from V and 11 bases from J; bases unmatched to any gene: 7. Per the germline V gene, CDR1 is SEHNR and CDR2 is FQNEAQ (reference sequence). DNA for the CDR3: TGTGCCAGCAGCCTGGGACTAGCGGGAGGTAGGGAGTACTTC. Protein: CASSLGLAGGREYF.

The count of this clone is one. The chain uses TRBV7-2 and TRBJ2-1; the D gene is possibly TRBD2 (5 bases). This CDR3 is built from 13 residues. Looked up from germline, CDR1 is SGHTA and CDR2 is FQGNSA. The V end was cut by 1 base, the J end by 10 bases, with 11 bases between. The DNA for the CDR3 is TGTGCCAGCAGCTTAGACGGGGTCCGCGAGCAGTTCTTC. Amino acid sequence: CASSLDGVREQFF.

The chain combines TRBV7-8 with TRBJ2-3; TRBD2 matches 13 bases. Germline values: CDR1 SGHVS, CDR2 FQNEAQ. J gave up 7 bases and V 4 bases, and 8 bases lay outside the gene matches. The CDR3 length is 16 residues. CDR3 bases: TGTGCCAGCAGCTCCTACCGACTAGCGGGAGGATATACGCAGTATTTT. It yields the protein CASSSYRLAGGYTQYF.

This clone came up many times. The J gene is TRBJ2-7, the V gene TRBV7-2; 8 positions agree with TRBD1. The germline V gene encodes CDR1 SGHTA and CDR2 FQGNSA. The CDR3 is 15 amino acids. J lost 4 bases, V lost 3 bases, and 8 bases had no gene match. In DNA, the CDR3 is TGTGCCAGCAGCTTTTCCGGGACAGGTCAGTACGAGCAGTACTTC. It codes for CASSFSGTGQYEQYF.

This clone was counted between two and nine times. DNA for the CDR3: TGCGCCAGCACCTGGGGGGGCTCTAATGAAAAACTGTTTTTT. Its translation: CASTWGGSNEKLFF. The chain has TRBV5-1 and TRBJ1-4, with a weak D call TRBD1 (6 bases). Deletions cut 6 bases from V and 3 bases from J, with 12 bases between. Germline lookup yields CDR1 SGHRS and CDR2 YFSETQ. This CDR3 is built from 14 residues.

This chain links TRBV5-1 with TRBJ2-3; 7 nucleotides align to TRBD2. The CDR3 length is 16 residues. Germline trimming cut 0 bases from V and 3 bases from J; bases unmatched to any gene: 7. CDR1 is SGHRS, CDR2 YFSETQ, per germline. This chain's CDR3 is CASSLGSGRPTDTQYF. The CDR3 DNA sequence: TGCGCCAGCAGCTTGGGGTCCGGGAGGCCGACAGATACGCAGTATTTT.

This sequence joins TRBV5-1 and TRBJ1-2, with TRBD1 matching over 9 bases. This CDR3 spans 16 amino acids. Germline lookup yields CDR1 SGHRS and CDR2 YFSETQ. With V trimmed by 0 bases and J by 4 bases, 7 bases remained unmatched. The CDR3 nucleotides read TGCGCCAGCAGCTTGGACGGGACAGGGTTCGGCTATGGCTACACCTTC. Translating it yields CASSLDGTGFGYGYTF. Complete variable domain (other parts from reference TRBV5-1 and TRBJ1-2): KAGVTQTPRYLIKTRGQQVTLSCSPISGHRSVSWYQQTPGQGLQFLFEYFSETQRNKGNFPGRFSGRQFSNSRSEMNVSTLELGDSALYLCASSLDGTGFGYGYTFGSGTRLTVV.

V gene TRBV6-5 combines with J gene TRBJ2-7; D tentatively fits TRBD1 or TRBD2 (5 bases each). This CDR3 is built from 15 residues. Between the trimmed V and J ends, which lost 3 bases and 9 bases, there was a span of 21 bases. CDR1 is MNHEY, CDR2 SVGAGI, per germline. The CDR3 region is CASSYYPGRAIGQYF. The CDR3 DNA sequence: TGTGCCAGCAGTTATTACCCGGGACGCGCCATAGGGCAGTACTTC.

The chain has TRBV5-4 and TRBJ2-1; 12 bases are shared with TRBD2. Germline CDR1 SGHNT, CDR2 YYREEE (reference sequence). CDR3 length: 14 residues. Trimming cost V 2 bases and J 10 bases; bases outside gene matches: 4. The CDR3 protein is CASSFSLAGGEQFF. CDR3 DNA: TGTGCCAGCAGCTTCTCTCTAGCGGGGGGGGAGCAGTTCTTC.

This clone has just one count. This rearrangement joins TRBV7-3 to TRBJ2-6; the D gene is possibly TRBD1 (5 bases). Germline V lookup: CDR1 SGHTA, CDR2 FQGTGA. The CDR3 spans 16 residues. V was clipped by 5 bases and J by 0 bases, with 11 bases between them. The CDR3 region is CASSIGVPSGANVLTF. The CDR3 DNA is TGTGCCAGCAGCATAGGGGTTCCCTCTGGGGCCAACGTCCTGACTTTC.

The V call is TRBV28, the J call TRBJ2-7; D is ambiguous. The V gene lost 6 bases and the J gene lost 5 bases, with 8 bases spanning the gap. Germline assignment: CDR1 MDHEN and CDR2 SYDVKM. The CDR3 consists of 11 residues. The CDR3 DNA follows: TGTGCCAGCAGAGGGTTAAACGAGCAGTACTTC. Translation: CASRGLNEQYF.

In this sample, this clone turned up a few times. The V and J genes are TRBV19 and TRBJ1-3; D is unresolved. The CDR3 spans 14 residues. Germline CDR1 is LNHDA and CDR2 is SQIVND (reference sequence). V gave up 8 bases and J gave up 5 bases, with 16 bases separating them. The chain's CDR3 is CASWIGSRRNTIYF. The CDR3 DNA sequence: TGTGCCAGTTGGATCGGGTCGAGGCGAAACACCATATATTTT.

The rearrangement links TRBV21-1 to TRBJ1-5. TRBV21-1 is flagged as a pseudogene. The CDR3 sequence is 16 residues long. The CDR3 protein is CASAAGKQYSNQPQHF. The CDR3 DNA follows: TGTGCCAGCGCAGCGGGTAAACAGTATAGCAATCAGCCCCAGCATTTT.

The chain joins TRBV27 to TRBJ2-3, with D tentatively TRBD2 (5 bases). Germline loops: CDR1 MNHEY, CDR2 SMNVEV (reference sequence). Trimming removed 6 bases from V and 7 bases from J, with 14 bases in between. This CDR3 contains 13 residues. The CDR3 here is CASRSGPGNTQYF. The CDR3 bases are TGTGCCAGCAGAAGCGGCCCGGGGAATACGCAGTATTTT.

The chain employs TRBV5-1 and TRBJ1-2; 8 nucleotides match TRBD1. From germline, CDR1 is SGHRS and CDR2 YFSETQ. This CDR3 region has 14 residues. V was clipped by 4 bases and J by 3 bases; unmatched bases: 5. The CDR3 reads CASSEPGQDYGYTF. For the CDR3, the DNA is TGCGCCAGCAGCGAACCGGGACAGGACTATGGCTACACCTTC.

The chain uses TRBV18 and TRBJ2-1; maybe TRBD2 (5 bases). The CDR3 covers 20 residues. Germline-derived CDR1 and CDR2 are KGHSH and LQKENI. The V gene lost 3 bases and the J gene lost 0 bases, with 24 bases spanning the gap. CDR3 amino acids: CASSPVPVATRSLSYNEQFF. The DNA for the CDR3 is TGTGCCAGCTCACCGGTCCCAGTTGCTACTAGGTCCCTCTCCTACAATGAGCAGTTCTTC.